Listed here are 29 T cell receptor beta chains from one sample, sequenced in a study of technical replicates of blood from a few donors. TCRdb's copy holds only in-frame clones and misses some; the assay was immunoSEQ multiplex PCR. The sample lists about 82,000 clones, 96% seen once, with 0.37% in the top ten. Sequenced material: T cells isolated from PBMCs. The origin of the receptors is a human donor in good health.

The V and J genes are TRBV5-4 and TRBJ2-7; 10 bases are a match to TRBD1. The CDR3 is made up of 13 amino acids. Trimming cost V 5 bases and J 6 bases; bases outside gene matches: 5. From germline, CDR1 is SGHNT and CDR2 YYREEE (reference sequence). The CDR3 DNA sequence: TGTGCCAGCAGGATGGGACAGGGGAGCGAGCAGTACTTC. This codes for CASRMGQGSEQYF.

The chain links TRBV10-3 to TRBJ2-2; D is possibly TRBD1 (6 bases). V dropped 6 bases and J dropped 9 bases, with 11 bases sitting between them. The CDR3 has 12 residues. In germline, CDR1 is ENHRY, CDR2 SYGVKD. CDR3 amino acids: CAISYRERELFF. The CDR3 coding sequence is TGTGCCATCAGCTACAGGGAACGGGAGCTGTTTTTT.

V and J are TRBV11-3 and TRBJ2-7; a possible D gene is TRBD1 (6 bases). Germline V gene lookup returns CDR1 SGHNT and CDR2 YENEEA. This CDR3 comprises 12 residues. Trimming shortened V by 6 bases and J by 5 bases, and 11 bases separated the two germline ends. The CDR3 loop reads CASRDRKHEQYF. As DNA, the CDR3 is TGTGCCAGCAGGGACAGAAAACACGAGCAGTACTTC.

In its sample, this clone was seen once. The rearrangement joins TRBV6-1 to TRBJ1-1, with a tentative D call TRBD1 (5 bases). CDR1 and CDR2 from the germline V gene are MNHNS and SASEGT. V shed 3 bases and J shed 1 base, with 18 bases lying between them. This CDR3 contains 17 residues. The CDR3, as DNA: TGTGCCAGCAGTGAGCTTTCGAGCGGGGCGCAGAACACTGAAGCTTTCTTT. The encoded protein is CASSELSSGAQNTEAFF.

The V and J genes are TRBV7-9 and TRBJ2-1; D remains unclear. The V gene's germline CDR1 is SEHNR and CDR2 FQNEAQ (reference sequence). The CDR3 has 14 amino acids. The ends were cut back, 5 bases at V and 2 bases at J, with 10 bases in the middle. CDR3 sequence reads: CASSPRVAYNEQFF. As DNA, the CDR3 is TGTGCCAGCAGCCCCCGGGTAGCCTACAATGAGCAGTTCTTC. The full variable domain, in which reference TRBV7-9 and TRBJ2-1 provide the parts outside the CDR3, is DTGVSQNPRHKITKRGQNVTFRCDPISEHNRLYWYRQTLGQGPEFLTYFQNEAQLEKSRLLSDRFSAERPKGSFSTLEIQRTEQGDSAMYLCASSPRVAYNEQFFGPGTRLTVL.

The genes are TRBV6-5 and TRBJ1-2, with D maybe TRBD1 (6 bases). There are 16 residues in the CDR3. The V gene lost 0 bases and the J gene lost 5 bases, with 16 bases spanning the gap. From germline, CDR1 is MNHEY and CDR2 SVGAGI. This CDR3 reads CASSYSSQGRSYGYTF. The CDR3 nucleotides are TGTGCCAGCAGTTACTCGTCCCAGGGGCGAAGTTATGGCTACACCTTC.

The chain carries TRBV11-3 and TRBJ2-7; 8 bases map to TRBD1. The CDR3 loop spans 15 amino acids. The germline CDR1 and CDR2 sequences are SGHNT and YENEEA. Trimming removed 1 base from V and 3 bases from J; junction bases left unmatched: 5. In nucleotides, the CDR3 is TGTGCCAGCAGCTTAGTCGGGACAGGAAACTACGAGCAGTACTTC. As protein: CASSLVGTGNYEQYF.

The J gene is TRBJ2-7, the V gene TRBV15; 9 bases agree with TRBD2. V was pared by 5 bases and J by 2 bases, with 10 bases of the junction left unmatched. The CDR3 sequence is 16 residues long. Germline values: CDR1 LNHNV, CDR2 YYDKDF (reference sequence). CDR3 bases: TGTGCCACCAGCCAGGGAGGGACTAGCAGTGCCTACGAGCAGTACTTC. This encodes CATSQGGTSSAYEQYF.

The CDR3 region is CASRQRTSGVYNEQFF. The CDR3 DNA is TGTGCCAGTAGACAGAGGACTAGCGGGGTTTATAATGAGCAGTTCTTC. This chain connects TRBV19 to TRBJ2-1, with TRBD2 identical over 12 bases. This CDR3 contains 16 residues. Germline V gene lookup returns CDR1 LNHDA and CDR2 SQIVND (reference sequence). V lost 6 bases to trimming and J lost 7 bases; unmatched junction nucleotides: 10.

The chain employs TRBV6-6 and TRBJ2-7, with D perhaps matching TRBD1 (7 bases). The CDR3 consists of 12 residues. CDR1 is MNHNY, CDR2 SVGAGI, per germline (reference sequence). V was pared by 6 bases and J by 7 bases, with 13 bases between. The CDR3: CASRFRGDEQYF. The CDR3 nucleotides are TGTGCCAGCAGATTCAGGGGGGATGAGCAGTACTTC.

The chain carries TRBV29-1 and TRBJ1-4; 8 nucleotides align to TRBD1. The CDR3 is made up of 15 amino acids. The V and J ends lost 6 bases and 5 bases, in that order; junction bases with no gene match: 11. CDR1 is SQVTM and CDR2 is ANQGSEA in the germline V gene. The CDR3 DNA sequence: TGCAGCGTGGTTCTGGCGGACAGGGACAATGAAAAACTGTTTTTT. Residues: CSVVLADRDNEKLFF.

This rearrangement joins TRBV11-2 to TRBJ2-7; D is perhaps TRBD2 (5 bases). Germline V gene lookup returns CDR1 SGHAT and CDR2 FQNNGV. CDR3 length: 14 amino acids. With 5 bases removed from V and 2 bases from J, the gap between germline ends came to 13 bases. Here the CDR3 reads CASSIGSGTYEQYF. The CDR3 coding sequence is TGTGCCAGCAGCATTGGGTCGGGGACCTACGAGCAGTACTTC.

This clone was recorded once. The genes are TRBV27 and TRBJ2-2; no firm D call. There are 16 residues in the CDR3. CDR1 and CDR2 from the germline V gene are MNHEY and SMNVEV (reference sequence). V lost 6 bases, J lost 7 bases, and 21 bases lay in between. The CDR3 loop reads CASSLNLLGRNGELFF. Written as DNA, the CDR3 is TGTGCCAGCAGCCTAAACCTACTTGGGCGCAACGGGGAGCTGTTTTTT.

The rearrangement joins TRBV5-1 to TRBJ2-7; D unresolved. The germline V gene has CDR1 SGHRS and CDR2 YFSETQ. CDR3 length: 13 residues. The germline V and J ends were trimmed by 0 bases and 0 bases, with 4 bases remaining between them. The CDR3 nucleotides are TGCGCCAGCAGCTTGGGACACTCCTACGAGCAGTACTTC. Translating gives CASSLGHSYEQYF.

The CDR3 nucleotides read TGTGCCAGCAGCTTAGGCGGACAGCTAGTCTACGAGCAGTACTTC. Its protein product is CASSLGGQLVYEQYF. V usage is TRBV7-3 and J usage is TRBJ2-7; TRBD1 might be the D (6 bases). Trimming cost V 2 bases and J 3 bases, with 14 bases left between them. This CDR3 spans 15 amino acids. CDR1 is SGHTA, CDR2 FQGTGA, per germline. The full variable domain, with the rest looked up from reference TRBV7-3 and TRBJ2-7, is GAGVSQTPSNKVTEKGKYVELRCDPISGHTALYWYRQSLGQGPEFLIYFQGTGAADDSGLPNDRFFAVRPEGSVSTLKIQRTERGDSAVYLCASSLGGQLVYEQYFGPGTRLTVT.

CDR3 nucleotides: TGTGCCAGCAGTTCCCACCCTCTAGCGGGAGCCCCCTACAATGAGCAGTTCTTC. It yields the protein CASSSHPLAGAPYNEQFF. V gene TRBV7-3 combines with J gene TRBJ2-1, with TRBD2 identical over 10 bases. The CDR3 is made up of 18 amino acids. Trimming removed 6 bases from V and 2 bases from J; junction bases left unmatched: 13. Per germline, CDR1 SGHTA and CDR2 FQGTGA.

The rearrangement uses TRBV6-5 and TRBJ2-2, with 7 bases aligning to TRBD1. V gave up 6 bases and J gave up 5 bases; unmatched junction bases: 6. The germline V gene has CDR1 MNHEY and CDR2 SVGAGI. The CDR3 runs 14 residues. The CDR3 coding sequence is TGTGCCAGCAGGTCAGGGGGTCGGACCGGGGAGCTGTTTTTT. It encodes CASRSGGRTGELFF.

This chain links TRBV10-3 with TRBJ2-7, with 7 bases aligning to TRBD2. The CDR3 has 14 residues. CDR1 is ENHRY, CDR2 SYGVKD, per germline. The junction had 9 bases not matched to a gene; V was cut back by 3 bases and J by 7 bases. CDR3 sequence: CAISDQRDTREQYF. The CDR3 region has the DNA TGTGCCATCAGTGACCAGCGGGATACGCGAGAGCAGTACTTC.

V gene TRBV7-8 combines with J gene TRBJ1-1, with D hard to call. CDR1 is SGHVS, CDR2 FQNEAQ, per germline. Trimming removed 5 bases at V and 0 bases at J, with 7 bases between. The CDR3 covers 13 residues. The CDR3 coding sequence is TGTGCCAGCAGCAGAGAAATGAACACTGAAGCTTTCTTT. This translates into CASSREMNTEAFF.

This chain joins TRBV4-3 and TRBJ2-3, with unresolved D. Germline V gene data show CDR1 as LGHNA and CDR2 as YSLEER. This CDR3 is 15 amino acids long. V dropped 0 bases and J dropped 4 bases, with 11 bases sitting between them. The CDR3 protein is CASSQERQTPDTQYF. Written as DNA, the CDR3 is TGCGCCAGCAGCCAAGAGCGCCAAACCCCAGATACGCAGTATTTT.

This clone was seen more than once but under ten times. This rearrangement joins TRBV7-3 to TRBJ2-1, with TRBD2 as a possible D gene (5 bases). Germline CDR1 reads SGHTA; CDR2 reads FQGTGA. This CDR3 contains 13 residues. Between the trimmed V and J ends, which lost 4 bases and 6 bases, there was a span of 10 bases. In DNA, the CDR3 is TGTGCCAGCAGCTCGGGATACGGCAATGAGCAGTTCTTC. Translating it yields CASSSGYGNEQFF.

The chain uses TRBV19 and TRBJ1-2; a weak D match, TRBD1 (5 bases). This CDR3 comprises 12 residues. Germline V gene lookup returns CDR1 LNHDA and CDR2 SQIVND (reference sequence). Trimming pared 5 bases from V and 5 bases from J, leaving 9 bases between. CDR3 DNA sequence: TGTGCCAGTAGTCTACGACAGTATGGCTACACCTTC. Amino acid sequence: CASSLRQYGYTF.

This rearrangement joins TRBV9 to TRBJ2-2, with D possibly TRBD1 on 6 matching bases. The CDR3 is 15 residues long. The ends were cut back, 0 bases at V and 3 bases at J, with 9 bases in the middle. Germline CDR1 and CDR2: SGDLS and YYNGEE. As DNA, the CDR3 is TGTGCCAGCAGCGTAGCGGGACATTACACCGGGGAGCTGTTTTTT. Amino acids: CASSVAGHYTGELFF.

The table lists this clone with a count of one. This sequence joins TRBV5-1 and TRBJ2-7, with 9 positions matching TRBD1. After removal of 0 bases from V and 6 bases from J, the junction contained 4 bases not matched to a gene. The germline V gene has CDR1 SGHRS and CDR2 YFSETQ. The CDR3 extends over 14 amino acids. The DNA of the CDR3 is TGCGCCAGCAGCTTGGACAGGGGGCAAGGCGAGCAGTACTTC. Its translation: CASSLDRGQGEQYF.

This chain joins TRBV9 and TRBJ2-7; D might be TRBD2 (5 bases). This CDR3 comprises 15 residues. Per germline, CDR1 SGDLS and CDR2 YYNGEE. V was pared by 0 bases and J by 7 bases, with 17 bases between. CDR3 in amino acids: CASSVGRELSGEQYF. In nucleotides, the CDR3 is TGTGCCAGCAGCGTAGGCAGAGAATTGTCGGGGGAGCAGTACTTC.

This chain connects TRBV11-2 to TRBJ2-5, with 7 nucleotides matching TRBD2. Germline loops: CDR1 SGHAT, CDR2 FQNNGV. Unmatched junction bases numbered 13, after V lost 7 bases and J lost 5 bases. The CDR3 has 15 amino acids. This CDR3 is CASISGGRAGETQYF. CDR3 DNA sequence: TGTGCCAGCATCTCCGGGGGGAGGGCCGGGGAGACCCAGTACTTC.

As concerns this clone: Other DNA variants within this sample encode the same CDR3. This chain links TRBV30 with TRBJ2-3; TRBD2 aligns across 15 bases. CDR3 size: 14 residues. CDR1 is GTSNPN and CDR2 is SVGIG in the germline V gene (reference sequence). V lost 5 bases to trimming and J lost 3 bases; unmatched junction nucleotides: 0. The CDR3 DNA sequence: TGTGCCTGGGGACTAGCGGGAGGGACAGATACGCAGTATTTT. It codes for CAWGLAGGTDTQYF. Complete variable domain (other parts from reference TRBV30 and TRBJ2-3): SQTIHQWPATLVQPVGSPLSLECTVEGTSNPNLYWYRQAAGRGLQLLFYSVGIGQISSEVPQNLSASRPQDRQFILSSKKLLLSDSGFYLCAWGLAGGTDTQYFGPGTRLTVL.

In this sample, this clone turned up once. The V gene is TRBV9, the J gene TRBJ1-1; D is unresolved. Germline lookup yields CDR1 SGDLS and CDR2 YYNGEE. CDR3 length equals 13 residues. Trimming pared 4 bases from V and 6 bases from J, leaving 13 bases between. CDR3 residues: CASSPDGWPEAFF. In DNA, the CDR3 is TGTGCCAGCAGCCCAGACGGGTGGCCTGAAGCTTTCTTT.

The chain uses TRBV7-2 and TRBJ2-6; D is unclear. V was cut by 1 base and J by 0 bases, with 4 bases left in between. The germline V gene encodes CDR1 SGHTA and CDR2 FQGNSA. The CDR3 loop spans 15 amino acids. The CDR3 DNA is TGTGCCAGCAGCTTAGGTCTCTCTGGGGCCAACGTCCTGACTTTC. Translation gives CASSLGLSGANVLTF.